This T cell receptor (beta chain) was recorded in a study of OX40 agonist ivuxolimab in advanced cancers. Study-level background: The drug used for patients, ivuxolimab, was an agonistic anti-OX40 (CD134) antibody. Dose-escalation patients had hepatocellular carcinoma, melanoma, renal cell or head and neck cancer.

General study findings and limits: No determination was made of the antigen specificity of the expanded peripheral T cells. Some nonresponders additionally presented with little normalized T-cell clonal expansion.

The table came from immunoSEQ multiplex PCR; TCRdb's copy has only in-frame clones and leaves some out. Among over 65,000 clones, approximately 85% were seen once, and the ten largest hold roughly 2.2%. As regards this clone: Its specificity is unknown.

CDR1 SGHNT and CDR2 YYREEE come from the germline V gene (reference sequence). The CDR3 extends over 15 amino acids. V was pared by 0 bases and J by 0 bases, with 10 bases between. The chain carries TRBV5-4 and TRBJ2-7; D is unresolved. The TCR comes from an adult with an advanced solid tumor such as melanoma, head and neck, liver or kidney cancer. The sequencing used CD4+ or CD8+ T cells sorted from blood, collected in a trial of the OX40 agonist ivuxolimab. This CDR3 reads CASSLAAMSSYEQYF. The CDR3 DNA follows: TGTGCCAGCAGCTTGGCGGCAATGAGCTCCTACGAGCAGTACTTC.